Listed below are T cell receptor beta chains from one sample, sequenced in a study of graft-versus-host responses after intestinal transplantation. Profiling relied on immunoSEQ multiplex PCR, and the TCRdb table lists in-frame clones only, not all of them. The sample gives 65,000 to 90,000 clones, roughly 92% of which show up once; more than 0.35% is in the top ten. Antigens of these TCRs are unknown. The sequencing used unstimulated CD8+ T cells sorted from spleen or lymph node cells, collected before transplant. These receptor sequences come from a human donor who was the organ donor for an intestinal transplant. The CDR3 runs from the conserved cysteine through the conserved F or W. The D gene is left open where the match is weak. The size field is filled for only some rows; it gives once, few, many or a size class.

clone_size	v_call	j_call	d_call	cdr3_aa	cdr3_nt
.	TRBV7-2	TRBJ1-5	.	CASSPRDENVVEQPQHF	TGTGCCAGCAGCCCAAGAGATGAGAACGTCGTGGAGCAGCCCCAGCATTTT
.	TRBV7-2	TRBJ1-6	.	CASSLAAEIDSPLHF	TGTGCCAGCAGCTTAGCAGCCGAAATTGATTCACCCCTCCACTTT
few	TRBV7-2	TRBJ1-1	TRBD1	CASSQRQGNTEAFF	TGTGCCAGCAGCCAGAGACAGGGGAACACTGAAGCTTTCTTT
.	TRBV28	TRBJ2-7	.	CASTFRLEPYEQYF	TGTGCCAGCACGTTCCGGCTAGAACCTTACGAGCAGTACTTC
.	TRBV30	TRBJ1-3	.	CAWSLSSGNTIYF	TGTGCCTGGAGCCTGTCCTCTGGAAACACCATATATTTT
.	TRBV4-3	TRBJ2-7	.	CASSQDFDNSYEQYF	TGCGCCAGCAGCCAAGATTTCGACAACTCCTACGAGCAGTACTTC
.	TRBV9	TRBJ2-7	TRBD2	CASSVGGGDEQYF	TGTGCCAGCAGCGTAGGGGGAGGGGACGAGCAGTACTTC
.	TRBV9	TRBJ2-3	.	CASSVAGVGTDTQYF	TGTGCCAGCAGCGTAGCGGGGGTAGGCACAGATACGCAGTATTTT
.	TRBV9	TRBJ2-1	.	CASTTGLAPNEQFF	TGTGCCAGCACCACGGGACTGGCCCCGAATGAGCAGTTCTTC
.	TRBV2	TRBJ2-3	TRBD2	CASSELAGGTTDTQYF	TGTGCCAGCAGTGAACTAGCGGGGGGGACCACAGATACGCAGTATTTT
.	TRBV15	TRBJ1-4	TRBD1	CATSVAGGNEKLFF	TGTGCCACCAGCGTGGCAGGGGGTAATGAAAAACTGTTTTTT
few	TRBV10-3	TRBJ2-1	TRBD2	CAISEPTAPRGTSGGPSYNEQFF	TGTGCCATCAGTGAACCCACCGCACCCCGGGGGACTAGCGGGGGGCCATCCTACAATGAGCAGTTCTTC
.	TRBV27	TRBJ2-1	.	CASSLLGLGEQFF	TGTGCCAGCAGTTTATTGGGGCTAGGTGAGCAGTTCTTC
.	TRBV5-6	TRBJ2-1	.	CASSRRPEDEQFF	TGTGCCAGCAGCCGGAGACCCGAGGATGAGCAGTTCTTC
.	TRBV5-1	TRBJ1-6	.	CASSPYRQDYNSPLHF	TGCGCCAGCAGCCCTTACCGACAAGACTATAATTCACCCCTCCACTTT
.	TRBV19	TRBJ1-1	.	CASSLGQPNTEAFF	TGTGCCAGTAGCCTCGGACAGCCGAACACTGAAGCTTTCTTT
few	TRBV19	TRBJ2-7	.	CASSRLGAEQYF	TGTGCCAGTAGTCGACTGGGAGCGGAGCAGTACTTC
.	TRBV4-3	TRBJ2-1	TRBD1	CASSQELRGTGDYNEQFF	TGCGCCAGCAGCCAAGAGCTCAGGGGGACAGGGGACTACAATGAGCAGTTCTTC
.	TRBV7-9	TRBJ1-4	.	CASSLGTGGEKLFF	TGTGCCAGCAGCTTAGGTACCGGGGGAGAAAAACTGTTTTTT
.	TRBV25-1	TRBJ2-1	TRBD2	CASSAGTMWYNEQFF	TGTGCCAGCAGCGCCGGGACTATGTGGTACAATGAGCAGTTCTTC
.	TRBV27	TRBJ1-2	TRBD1	CASTLGQGYGYTF	TGTGCCAGCACCCTGGGACAGGGGTATGGCTACACCTTC
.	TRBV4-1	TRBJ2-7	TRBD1	CASSPGQGSHEQYF	TGCGCCAGCAGCCCCGGACAGGGGTCCCACGAGCAGTACTTC